A selection of T cell receptor beta chains follows, all from one sample in a study of cytomegalovirus exposure and HLA in healthy donors. Sequencing was performed with immunoSEQ multiplex PCR; in TCRdb, only in-frame clones are kept and a portion is missing. The table includes 110,000 to 150,000 clones, about three quarters detected once. The sequenced material came from PBMCs. Every receptor here comes from a male donor in good health and CMV-seronegative. CDR3s include the opening cysteine and the closing phenylalanine or tryptophan. A D gene is named only where the DNA matches it firmly. The size entry is marked missing in some rows and otherwise reads once, few, many or a size class.

size: -; J: TRBJ2-5; D: TRBD1; V: TRBV7-2; CDR3: CASSRGGQGVGKTQYF; DNA: TGTGCCAGCAGTCGGGGGGGACAGGGGGTCGGAAAGACCCAGTACTTC
size: -; J: TRBJ2-7; D: TRBD2; V: TRBV7-8; CDR3: CASRGSSGSLTEQYF; DNA: TGTGCCAGCAGGGGCTCTAGCGGGAGTCTTACGGAGCAGTACTTC
size: -; J: TRBJ2-1; D: -; V: TRBV7-3; CDR3: CASSLAAGAYNEQFF; DNA: TGTGCCAGCAGCTTAGCCGCCGGGGCCTACAATGAGCAGTTCTTC
size: few; J: TRBJ2-7; D: -; V: TRBV19; CDR3: CASSSGLSYEQYF; DNA: TGTGCCAGTAGTAGCGGTCTCTCCTACGAGCAGTACTTC
size: -; J: TRBJ2-5; D: -; V: TRBV25-1; CDR3: CASSEGQPIVQETQYF; DNA: TGTGCCAGCAGTGAGGGGCAGCCGATAGTCCAAGAGACCCAGTACTTC
size: -; J: TRBJ2-7; D: TRBD1; V: TRBV27; CDR3: CASSLSRAGQVYEQYF; DNA: TGTGCCAGCAGCCTAAGTCGGGCGGGACAGGTCTACGAGCAGTACTTC
size: -; J: TRBJ2-7; D: -; V: TRBV7-9; CDR3: CSSSLARGLYEQYF; DNA: TGTTCCAGCAGCTTAGCGCGCGGACTTTACGAGCAGTACTTC
size: -; J: TRBJ2-5; D: TRBD2; V: TRBV19; CDR3: CASSSGAGGGETQYF; DNA: TGTGCCAGTAGTAGTGGTGCGGGAGGGGGGGAGACCCAGTACTTC
size: -; J: TRBJ2-3; D: -; V: TRBV7-2; CDR3: CASSFDGGPLDTQYF; DNA: TGTGCCAGCAGCTTCGATGGAGGGCCGTTGGATACGCAGTATTTT
size: -; J: TRBJ2-7; D: -; V: TRBV6-1; CDR3: CASSDGQSSNADF; DNA: TGTGCCAGCAGTGATGGACAGTCGAGCAACGCCGACTTC
size: -; J: TRBJ2-1; D: TRBD1; V: TRBV5-1; CDR3: CASSLFLSRQGAYEQFF; DNA: TGCGCCAGCAGCTTGTTTCTGTCTAGACAGGGGGCGTATGAGCAGTTCTTC
size: few; J: TRBJ2-4; D: -; V: TRBV7-2; CDR3: CASSLGPLGNIQYF; DNA: TGTGCCAGCAGCTTAGGTCCCCTCGGAAACATTCAGTACTTC
size: -; J: TRBJ1-3; D: -; V: TRBV7-9; CDR3: CASSPSGGPDTIYF; DNA: TGTGCCAGCAGCCCGAGCGGGGGCCCTGACACCATATATTTT
size: -; J: TRBJ1-1; D: -; V: TRBV27; CDR3: CASSSKEVNTEAFF; DNA: TGTGCCAGCAGTTCAAAGGAGGTGAACACTGAAGCTTTCTTT
size: -; J: TRBJ1-5; D: TRBD1; V: TRBV19; CDR3: CASSIPGTGGNQPQHF; DNA: TGTGCCAGTAGTATACCCGGGACAGGGGGCAATCAGCCCCAGCATTTT
size: -; J: TRBJ2-7; D: TRBD2; V: TRBV18; CDR3: CASSPPGLAGGLPREQYF; DNA: TGTGCCAGCTCACCTCCGGGACTAGCGGGGGGCCTCCCTCGGGAGCAGTACTTC
size: -; J: TRBJ1-4; D: -; V: TRBV4-1; CDR3: CASSPFVGLTEMEKLFF; DNA: TGCGCCAGCAGCCCCTTTGTGGGACTGACCGAAATGGAAAAACTGTTTTTT
size: -; J: TRBJ2-7; D: TRBD1; V: TRBV27; CDR3: CASSLKQGSSYEQYF; DNA: TGTGCCAGCAGTCTCAAACAGGGGAGCTCCTACGAGCAGTACTTC
size: -; J: TRBJ2-5; D: -; V: TRBV10-3; CDR3: CATGLAKIQETQYF; DNA: TGTGCGACTGGGCTAGCGAAGATTCAAGAGACCCAGTACTTC